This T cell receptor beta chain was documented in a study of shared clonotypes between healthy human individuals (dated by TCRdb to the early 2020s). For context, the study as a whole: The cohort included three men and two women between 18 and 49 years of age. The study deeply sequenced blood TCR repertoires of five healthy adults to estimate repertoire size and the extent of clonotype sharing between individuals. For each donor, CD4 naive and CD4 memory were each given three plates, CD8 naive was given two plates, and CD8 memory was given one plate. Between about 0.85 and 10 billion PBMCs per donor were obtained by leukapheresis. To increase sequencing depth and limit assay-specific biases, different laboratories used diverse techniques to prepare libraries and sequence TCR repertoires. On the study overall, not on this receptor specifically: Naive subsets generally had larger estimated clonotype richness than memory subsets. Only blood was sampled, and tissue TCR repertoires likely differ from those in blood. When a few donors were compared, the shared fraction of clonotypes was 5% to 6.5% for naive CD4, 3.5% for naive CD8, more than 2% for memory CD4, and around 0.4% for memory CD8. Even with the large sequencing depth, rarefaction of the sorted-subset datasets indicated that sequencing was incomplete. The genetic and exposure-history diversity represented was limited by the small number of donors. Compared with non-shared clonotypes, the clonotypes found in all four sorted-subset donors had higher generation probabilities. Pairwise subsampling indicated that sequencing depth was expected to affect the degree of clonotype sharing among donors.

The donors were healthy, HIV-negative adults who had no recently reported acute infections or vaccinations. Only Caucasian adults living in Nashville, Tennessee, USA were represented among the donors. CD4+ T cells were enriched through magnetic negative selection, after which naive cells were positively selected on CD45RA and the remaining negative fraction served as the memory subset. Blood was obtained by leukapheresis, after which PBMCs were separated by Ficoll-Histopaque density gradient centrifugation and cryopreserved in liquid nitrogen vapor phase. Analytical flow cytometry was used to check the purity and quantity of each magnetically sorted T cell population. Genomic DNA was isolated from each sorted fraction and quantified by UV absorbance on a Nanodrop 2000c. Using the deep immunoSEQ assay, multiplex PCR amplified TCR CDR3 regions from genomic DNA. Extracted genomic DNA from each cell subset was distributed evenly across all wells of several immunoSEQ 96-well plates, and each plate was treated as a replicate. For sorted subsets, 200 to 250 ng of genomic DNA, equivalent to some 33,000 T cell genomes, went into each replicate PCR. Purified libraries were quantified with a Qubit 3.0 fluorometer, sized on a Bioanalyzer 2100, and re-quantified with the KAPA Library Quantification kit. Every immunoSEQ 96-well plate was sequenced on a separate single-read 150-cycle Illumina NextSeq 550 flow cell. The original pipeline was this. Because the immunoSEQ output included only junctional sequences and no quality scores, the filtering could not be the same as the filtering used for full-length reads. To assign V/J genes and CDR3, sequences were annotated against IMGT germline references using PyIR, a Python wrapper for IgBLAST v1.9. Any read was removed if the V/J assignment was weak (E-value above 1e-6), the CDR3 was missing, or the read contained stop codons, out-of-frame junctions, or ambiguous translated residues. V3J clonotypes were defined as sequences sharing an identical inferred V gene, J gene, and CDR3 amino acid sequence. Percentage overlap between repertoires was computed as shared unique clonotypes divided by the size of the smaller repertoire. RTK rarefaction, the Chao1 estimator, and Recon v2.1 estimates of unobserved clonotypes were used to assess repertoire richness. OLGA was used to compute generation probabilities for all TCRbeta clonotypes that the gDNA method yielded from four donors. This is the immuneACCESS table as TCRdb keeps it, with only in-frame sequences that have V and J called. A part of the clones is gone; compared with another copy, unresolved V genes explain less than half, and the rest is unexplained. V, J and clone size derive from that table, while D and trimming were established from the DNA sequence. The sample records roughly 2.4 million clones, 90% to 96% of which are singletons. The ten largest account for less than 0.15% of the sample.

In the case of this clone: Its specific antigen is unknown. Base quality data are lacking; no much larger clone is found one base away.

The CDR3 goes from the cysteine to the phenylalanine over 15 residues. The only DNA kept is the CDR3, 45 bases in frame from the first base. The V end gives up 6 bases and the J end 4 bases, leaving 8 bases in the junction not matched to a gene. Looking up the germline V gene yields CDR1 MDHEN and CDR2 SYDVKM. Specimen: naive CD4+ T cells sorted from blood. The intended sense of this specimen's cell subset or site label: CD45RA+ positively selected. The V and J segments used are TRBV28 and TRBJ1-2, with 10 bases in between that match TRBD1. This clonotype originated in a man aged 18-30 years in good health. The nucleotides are TGTGCCAGCAGAGGGACAGGGGAAAAAGTCTATGGCTACACCTTC. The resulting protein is CASRGTGEKVYGYTF.